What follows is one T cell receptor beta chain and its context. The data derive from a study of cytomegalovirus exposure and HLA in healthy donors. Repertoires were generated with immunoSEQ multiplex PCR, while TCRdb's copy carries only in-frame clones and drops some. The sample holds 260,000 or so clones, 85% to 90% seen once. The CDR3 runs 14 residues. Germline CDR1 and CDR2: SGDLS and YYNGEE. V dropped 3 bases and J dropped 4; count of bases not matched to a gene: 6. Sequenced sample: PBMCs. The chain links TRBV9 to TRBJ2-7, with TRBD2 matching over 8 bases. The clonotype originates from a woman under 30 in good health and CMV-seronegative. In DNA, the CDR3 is TGTGCCAGCAGCGGAGGACCTAGCGGGTACGAGCAGTACTTC. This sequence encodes CASSGGPSGYEQYF. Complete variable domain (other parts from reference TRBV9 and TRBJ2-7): DSGVTQTPKHLITATGQRVTLRCSPRSGDLSVYWYQQSLDQGLQFLIQYYNGEERAKGNILERFSAQQFPDLHSELNLSSLELGDSALYFCASSGGPSGYEQYFGPGTRLTVT.